The rows below give T cell receptor beta chains drawn from one sample of a study of blood T cell repertoires in COVID-19. Method: immunoSEQ multiplex PCR; TCRdb's copy keeps in-frame clones and lacks some. The sample lists about 110,000 clones, just under 90% occurring once. Sequenced input: peripheral blood. Receptor source: a human donor in a cohort sampled during active COVID-19. Both conserved end residues are part of each CDR3. The order of the fields is V gene, J gene, clone size, D gene, CDR3 DNA, CDR3 protein. The D gene is left open where the match is weak. Clone sizes are given selectively: once, few, many, or a class where the clone is expanded.

>TRBV7-2|TRBJ2-3|NA|NA
TGTGCCAGCAGCTTGGGGCGGCGCACAGATACGCAGTATTTT
CASSLGRRTDTQYF
>TRBV18|TRBJ2-1|NA|TRBD2
TGTGCCAGCTCACCACCGGTCGGGGGGGTCGCCTACAATGAGCAGTTCTTC
CASSPPVGGVAYNEQFF
>TRBV13|TRBJ2-3|NA|NA
TGTGCCAGCAGCTCCGGGGATACGCAGTATTTT
CASSSGDTQYF
>TRBV7-7|TRBJ2-1|once|NA
TGTGCCAGCAGCTTTGGGTCAGGCTACAATGAGCAGTTCTTC
CASSFGSGYNEQFF
>TRBV24-1|TRBJ2-2|NA|TRBD1
TGTGCCACCGAAGGACAGGGATGGACCGGGGAGCTGTTTTTT
CATEGQGWTGELFF
>TRBV4-2|TRBJ2-3|NA|TRBD2
TGTGCCAGCAGCCCCCGGGGACTAGCGGGGGTGGAAGATACGCAGTATTTT
CASSPRGLAGVEDTQYF
>TRBV9|TRBJ1-2|NA|NA
TGTGCCAGCAGCCCCCAAGGGGGGGCAGCCTATGGCTACACCTTC
CASSPQGGAAYGYTF
>TRBV28|TRBJ2-7|NA|TRBD1
TGTGCCACCCTGGGGCCAGGGGGCGCGTACGAGCAGTACTTC
CATLGPGGAYEQYF
>TRBV5-4|TRBJ2-6|NA|NA
TGTGCCAGCAGGCGCGCGGCGGGGTACTACTCTGGGGCCAACGTCCTGACTTTC
CASRRAAGYYSGANVLTF
>TRBV20-1|TRBJ2-7|NA|TRBD2
TGCAGTGCTAGTCGGGGACTAGCGGAGATATACTCCTACGAGCAGTACTTC
CSASRGLAEIYSYEQYF
>TRBV6-5|TRBJ2-7|once|TRBD2
TGTGCCAGCAGGACCAGCGGGAGGGCCAACGAGCAGTACTTC
CASRTSGRANEQYF
>TRBV2|TRBJ2-7|NA|NA
TGTGCCAGCAGCCCCCTTTGGCTAGACGAGCAGTACTTC
CASSPLWLDEQYF
>TRBV10-2|TRBJ1-1|NA|TRBD1
TGCGCCAGCACCGCCGTGGGGACAGGGAAAGGGTGGGGTACTGAAGCTTTCTTT
CASTAVGTGKGWGTEAFF
>TRBV3-1/TRBV3-2|TRBJ1-5|NA|NA
TGTGCCAGCAGCCAAGGAACCTCGAGCGGGCTTAGCAATCAGCCCCAGCATTTT
CASSQGTSSGLSNQPQHF
>TRBV7-6|TRBJ2-1|NA|TRBD2
TGTGCCAGCAGCAATGGACTAGCGGGTGAGCAGTTCTTC
CASSNGLAGEQFF
>TRBV6-2/TRBV6-3|TRBJ2-7|NA|TRBD1
TGTGCCAGCAGTACCGGGACAGACTACGAGCAGTACTTC
CASSTGTDYEQYF
>TRBV3-1/TRBV3-2|TRBJ2-7|NA|NA
TGTGCCAGCAGCCAAGTAGCAGGGCGGATCTACGAGCAGTACTTC
CASSQVAGRIYEQYF
>TRBV6-5|TRBJ1-6|NA|TRBD1
TGTGCCAGCAGTCGACAGGGAGGCAATTCACCCCTCCACTTT
CASSRQGGNSPLHF
>TRBV2|TRBJ2-7|NA|TRBD1
TGTGCCAGTCTGGAGAAACAGGGGAAGTACTTC
CASLEKQGKYF
>TRBV9|TRBJ2-2|NA|NA
TGTGCCAGCAGCCCCCAGCTAGCGAACACCGGGGAGCTGTTTTTT
CASSPQLANTGELFF
>TRBV9|TRBJ2-5|NA|NA
TGTGCCAGCAGCCAGAGGTCTAGGGGCCAAGAGACCCAGTACTTC
CASSQRSRGQETQYF
>TRBV29-1|TRBJ2-7|NA|NA
TGCAGCGTTGTGGTTCTAGCATACGAGCAGTACTTC
CSVVVLAYEQYF
>TRBV14|TRBJ2-1|NA|TRBD2
TGTGCCAGCAGCCCCGGGACTAGCGGGAGGGGGAATGAGCAGTTCTTC
CASSPGTSGRGNEQFF
>TRBV3-1/TRBV3-2|TRBJ2-2|NA|TRBD2
TGTGCCAGCAGCTTCCGGACTAGCGGGAGGGTGGACACCGGGGAGCTGTTTTTT
CASSFRTSGRVDTGELFF
>TRBV5-1|TRBJ1-5|NA|TRBD1
TGCGCCAGCAGCTTGGGTGGATACAGGGGTGAACAGCCCCAGCATTTT
CASSLGGYRGEQPQHF
>TRBV5-1|TRBJ1-2|NA|TRBD1
TGCGCCAGCAGCCCAGGGGGCGGCTTGGATAACAACTATGGCTACACCTTC
CASSPGGGLDNNYGYTF
>TRBV3-1/TRBV3-2|TRBJ1-4|NA|TRBD1
TGTGCCAGCAGCCAAGGTACAGGGGGAGCTAATGAAAAACTGTTTTTT
CASSQGTGGANEKLFF
>TRBV27|TRBJ2-7|NA|TRBD1
TGTGCCAGCAGTTTAGGGACAGGGGGCATCTCCTACGAGCAGTACTTC
CASSLGTGGISYEQYF
>TRBV28|TRBJ2-1|NA|TRBD1
TGTGCCAGCAGTCCCTCCGGGACAGGGGACTTGGGTGAGCAGTTCTTC
CASSPSGTGDLGEQFF
>TRBV28|TRBJ2-1|NA|NA
TGTGCCACCTACAGTATAGGTGGGCAGTTCTTC
CATYSIGGQFF
>TRBV7-9|TRBJ1-1|NA|NA
TGTGCCAGCAGCTTAGCAAGGGGTTGGGCTTTCTTT
CASSLARGWAFF
>TRBV28|TRBJ2-1|NA|NA
TGTGCCAGCAGTTTGCTTTTGATGTCAGGGGCTAACAATGAGCAGTTCTTC
CASSLLLMSGANNEQFF
>TRBV18|TRBJ2-3|once|NA
TGTGCCAGCTCACCAGTTGCCAGTATCGGGACAGATACGCAGTATTTT
CASSPVASIGTDTQYF
>TRBV9|TRBJ2-7|NA|NA
TGTGCCAGCAGCGGGGGGGACAGTGCGACCTACGAGCAGTACTTC
CASSGGDSATYEQYF
>TRBV7-8|TRBJ2-7|NA|NA
TGTGCCAGCACCCTCTTAGAGGCAGGGTGGGGCGAGCAGTACTTC
CASTLLEAGWGEQYF
>TRBV5-1|TRBJ2-3|NA|TRBD2
TGCGCCAGCAGGATGAGGACTAGCGGGACTACAGATACGCAGTATTTT
CASRMRTSGTTDTQYF
>TRBV20-1|TRBJ2-3|NA|TRBD1
TGCAGTGCTAGTCCTGCGATGGGGACCAGGGGCCCCGGGACAGGGCGCCCAGATACGCAGTATTTT
CSASPAMGTRGPGTGRPDTQYF
>TRBV11-3|TRBJ1-1|NA|NA
TGTGCCAGCAGCCTAAAGCGGGCAGGGCGAGCTTTCTTT
CASSLKRAGRAFF
>TRBV5-4|TRBJ2-3|few|TRBD2
TGTGCCAGCAGCTTGGTGGGACTAGCGGGGTCAGATACGCAGTATTTT
CASSLVGLAGSDTQYF
>TRBV7-2|TRBJ1-1|NA|TRBD1
TGTGCCAGCAGCCGCGGAACGGGACAGGGGGGTACTGAAGCTTTCTTT
CASSRGTGQGGTEAFF
>TRBV27|TRBJ2-7|once|TRBD1
TGTGCCAGCAGCCGATTTCCGGGACAGGGACGTTACGAGCAGTACTTC
CASSRFPGQGRYEQYF
>TRBV19|TRBJ1-2|NA|TRBD1
TGTGCCAGTAGGCGACAGGGGATGAATGGCTACACCTTC
CASRRQGMNGYTF
>TRBV2|TRBJ1-5|NA|NA
TGTGCCAGCAGTGACTCCCCCCGCCGACAGAATAATAGCAATCAGCCCCAGCATTTT
CASSDSPRRQNNSNQPQHF
>TRBV29-1|TRBJ1-5|NA|NA
TGCAGCGGAGGCAGCCCGGGTCAGCCCCAGCATTTT
CSGGSPGQPQHF
>TRBV15|TRBJ2-4|NA|TRBD1
TGTGCCACCAGCAGAGCCGGGACAGGAGACAGAAACATTCAGTACTTC
CATSRAGTGDRNIQYF
>TRBV5-6|TRBJ2-4|NA|TRBD2
TGTGCCAGCAGCAGGGGAGGGGAAAACATTCAGTACTTC
CASSRGGENIQYF
>TRBV28|TRBJ2-1|NA|NA
TGTGCCAGCAGTTTCGCGGGGTACAATGAGCAGTTCTTC
CASSFAGYNEQFF
>TRBV6-2/TRBV6-3|TRBJ2-1|NA|TRBD2
TGTGCCAGCAGTTACTCCAGGACTAGCGGGAGGAGGGGTGAGCAGTTCTTC
CASSYSRTSGRRGEQFF
>TRBV6-2/TRBV6-3|TRBJ2-5|NA|NA
TGTGCCAGCAGCAGGGGAGGCCAAGAGACCCAGTACTTC
CASSRGGQETQYF
>TRBV6-2/TRBV6-3|TRBJ2-3|NA|NA
TGTGCCAGCAGTCCCCAGCGAGACACAGATACGCAGTATTTT
CASSPQRDTDTQYF
>TRBV5-4|TRBJ1-2|few|NA
TGTGCCAGCAGCAACGCAGGGTCGCTTGGCTACACCTTC
CASSNAGSLGYTF
>TRBV18|TRBJ2-7|NA|NA
TGTGCCAGCTCAAACCGGGCCGGGGGTAGACACGAGCAGTACTTC
CASSNRAGGRHEQYF
>TRBV5-6|TRBJ1-2|NA|NA
TGTGCCAGCAGCTTGGGGGGAGACTATGGCTACACCTTC
CASSLGGDYGYTF
>TRBV7-6|TRBJ2-5|NA|TRBD2
TGTGCCAGCAGCTTAGTATCATACGGGAGGTCTCAAGAGACCCAGTACTTC
CASSLVSYGRSQETQYF
>TRBV2|TRBJ2-7|NA|TRBD2
TGTGCCAGCAGTGGGGGGACTAGCGGGATCATCGAGCAGTACTTC
CASSGGTSGIIEQYF
>TRBV5-1|TRBJ1-2|NA|NA
TGCGCCAGCAGCTTGGGGCAGGGAGGGGATGGCTACACCTTC
CASSLGQGGDGYTF
>TRBV7-2|TRBJ1-2|NA|NA
TGTGCCAGCAGCTCCCCGACAGCGAAGAGTAACTATGGCTACACCTTC
CASSSPTAKSNYGYTF
>TRBV19|TRBJ1-1|few|NA
TGTGCCAGTAGTCCATGGCGAGTTGGGGGAGGAACTGAAGCTTTCTTT
CASSPWRVGGGTEAFF
>TRBV5-1|TRBJ2-2|NA|NA
TGCGCCAGCAGCTTCTCGGTGGAGCTGTTTTTT
CASSFSVELFF
>TRBV28|TRBJ2-4|once|NA
TGTGCCAGCAGCGATAGGGAGGCCAAAAACATTCAGTACTTC
CASSDREAKNIQYF